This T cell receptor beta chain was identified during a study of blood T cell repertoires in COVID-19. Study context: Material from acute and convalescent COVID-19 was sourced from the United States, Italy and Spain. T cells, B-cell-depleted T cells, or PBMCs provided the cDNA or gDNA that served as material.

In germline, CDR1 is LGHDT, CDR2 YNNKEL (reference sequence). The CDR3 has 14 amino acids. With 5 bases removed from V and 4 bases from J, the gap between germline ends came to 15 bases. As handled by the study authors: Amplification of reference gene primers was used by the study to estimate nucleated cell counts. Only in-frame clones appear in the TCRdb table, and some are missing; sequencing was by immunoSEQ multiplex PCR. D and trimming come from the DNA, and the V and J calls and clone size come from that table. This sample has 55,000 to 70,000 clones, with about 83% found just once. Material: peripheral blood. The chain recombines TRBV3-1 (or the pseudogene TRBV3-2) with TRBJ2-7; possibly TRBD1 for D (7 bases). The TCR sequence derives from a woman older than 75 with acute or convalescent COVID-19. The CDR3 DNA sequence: TGTGCCAGCAGCGGGCGGGACAGACCATACGAGCAGTACTTC. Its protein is CASSGRDRPYEQYF.